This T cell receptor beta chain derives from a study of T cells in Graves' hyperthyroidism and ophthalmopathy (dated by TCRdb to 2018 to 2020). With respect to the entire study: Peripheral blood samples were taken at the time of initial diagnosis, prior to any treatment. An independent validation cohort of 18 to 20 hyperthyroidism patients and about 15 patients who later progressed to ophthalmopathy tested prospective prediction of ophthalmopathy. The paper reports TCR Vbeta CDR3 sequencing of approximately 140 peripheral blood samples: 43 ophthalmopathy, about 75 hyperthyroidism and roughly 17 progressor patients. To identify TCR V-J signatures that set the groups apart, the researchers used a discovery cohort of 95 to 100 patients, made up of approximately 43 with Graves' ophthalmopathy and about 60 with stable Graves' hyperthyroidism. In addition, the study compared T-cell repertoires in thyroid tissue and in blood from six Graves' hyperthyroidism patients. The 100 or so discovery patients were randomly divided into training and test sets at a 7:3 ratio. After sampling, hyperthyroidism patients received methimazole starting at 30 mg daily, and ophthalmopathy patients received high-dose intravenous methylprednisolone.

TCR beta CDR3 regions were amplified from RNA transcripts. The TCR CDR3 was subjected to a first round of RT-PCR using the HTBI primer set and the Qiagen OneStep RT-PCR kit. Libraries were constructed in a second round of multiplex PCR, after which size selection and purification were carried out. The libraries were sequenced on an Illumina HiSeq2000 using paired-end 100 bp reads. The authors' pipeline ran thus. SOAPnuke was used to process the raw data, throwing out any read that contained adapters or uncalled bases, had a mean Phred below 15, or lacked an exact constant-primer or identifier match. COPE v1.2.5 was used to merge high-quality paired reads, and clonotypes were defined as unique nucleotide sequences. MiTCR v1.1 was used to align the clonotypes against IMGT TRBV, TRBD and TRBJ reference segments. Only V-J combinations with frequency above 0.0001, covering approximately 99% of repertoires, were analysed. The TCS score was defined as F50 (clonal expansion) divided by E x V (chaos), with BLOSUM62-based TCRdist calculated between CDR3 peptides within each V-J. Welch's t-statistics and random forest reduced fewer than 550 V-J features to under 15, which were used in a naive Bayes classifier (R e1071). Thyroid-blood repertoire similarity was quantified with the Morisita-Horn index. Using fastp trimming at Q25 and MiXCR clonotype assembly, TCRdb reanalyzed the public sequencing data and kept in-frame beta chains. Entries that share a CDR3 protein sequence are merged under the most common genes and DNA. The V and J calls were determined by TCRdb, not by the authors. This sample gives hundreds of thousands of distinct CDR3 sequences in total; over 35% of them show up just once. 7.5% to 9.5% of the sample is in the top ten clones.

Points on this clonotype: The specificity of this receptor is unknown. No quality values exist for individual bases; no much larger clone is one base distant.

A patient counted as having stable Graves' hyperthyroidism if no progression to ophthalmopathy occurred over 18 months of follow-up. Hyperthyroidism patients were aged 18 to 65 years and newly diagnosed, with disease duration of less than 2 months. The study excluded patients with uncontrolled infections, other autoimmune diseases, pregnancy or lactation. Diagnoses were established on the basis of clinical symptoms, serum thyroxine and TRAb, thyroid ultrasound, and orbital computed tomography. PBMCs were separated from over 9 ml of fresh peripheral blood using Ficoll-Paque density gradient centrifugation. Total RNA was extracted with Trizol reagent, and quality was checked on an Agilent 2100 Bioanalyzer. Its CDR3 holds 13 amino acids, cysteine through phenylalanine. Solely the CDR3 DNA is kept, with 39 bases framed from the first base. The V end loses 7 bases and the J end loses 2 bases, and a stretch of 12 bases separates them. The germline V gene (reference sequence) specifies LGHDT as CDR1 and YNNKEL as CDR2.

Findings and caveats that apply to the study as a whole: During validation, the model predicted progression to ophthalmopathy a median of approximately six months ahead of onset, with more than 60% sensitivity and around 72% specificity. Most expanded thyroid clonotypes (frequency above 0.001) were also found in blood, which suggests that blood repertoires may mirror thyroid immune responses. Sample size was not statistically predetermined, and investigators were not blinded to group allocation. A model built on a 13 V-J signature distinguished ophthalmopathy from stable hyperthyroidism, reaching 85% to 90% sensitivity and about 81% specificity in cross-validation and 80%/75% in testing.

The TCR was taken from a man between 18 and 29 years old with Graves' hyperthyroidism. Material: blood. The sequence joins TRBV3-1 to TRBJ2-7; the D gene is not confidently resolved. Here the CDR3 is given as CASTESQAYEQYF. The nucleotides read TGTGCCAGCACGGAGTCTCAGGCCTACGAGCAGTACTTC.